Listed below are T cell receptor beta chains from one sample, sequenced in a study of blood T cell repertoires in COVID-19. Clones were read by immunoSEQ multiplex PCR, and TCRdb kept only the in-frame ones, dropping some. The sample consists of 300,000 to 350,000 clones, around nine tenths of them appearing once. Sequenced sample: PBMCs or T cells enriched from blood (not recorded which). The receptors here all came from a man aged 25 to 40 who had recovered from COVID-19. CDR3s include the opening cysteine and the closing phenylalanine or tryptophan. D genes are given only for firm matches. Only part of the rows carry a size: once, few, many, or a class if the clone is expanded.

once	TRBV2	.	TRBJ1-3	CASIRGSGNTIYF	TGTGCCAGCATACGGGGATCTGGAAACACCATATATTTT
few	TRBV5-6	TRBD1	TRBJ2-3	CASSLGTGGSPDTQYF	TGTGCCAGCAGCTTGGGGACAGGGGGCTCTCCAGATACGCAGTATTTT
.	TRBV11-3	TRBD2	TRBJ2-5	CASTLLTSRETQYF	TGTGCCAGCACATTACTGACTAGCCGAGAGACCCAGTACTTC
.	TRBV21-1	.	TRBJ2-1	CASSSPHRYSYNEQFF	TGTGCCAGCAGCTCACCGCACAGATACTCCTACAATGAGCAGTTCTTC
.	TRBV18	.	TRBJ1-4	CASSPESNEKLFF	TGTGCCAGCTCACCAGAGTCGAATGAAAAACTGTTTTTT
few	TRBV3-1/TRBV3-2	.	TRBJ2-2	CASSQEGRTGELFF	TGTGCCAGCAGCCAAGAGGGCCGGACCGGGGAGCTGTTTTTT
.	TRBV18	.	TRBJ1-3	CASSPGLLSGNTIYF	TGTGCCAGCTCACCAGGGCTCCTCTCTGGAAACACCATATATTTT
.	TRBV6-1	.	TRBJ1-1	CASSEALVRSEAFF	TGTGCCAGCAGTGAAGCGCTGGTGAGAAGTGAAGCTTTCTTT
.	TRBV12-3/TRBV12-4	.	TRBJ1-4	CASSLVGTEKLFF	TGTGCCAGCAGTTTAGTCGGGACAGAAAAACTGTTTTTT
.	TRBV5-6	.	TRBJ2-7	CASSLGRSGEQYF	TGTGCCAGCAGCTTGGGGAGGTCTGGCGAGCAGTACTTC
.	TRBV10-1	TRBD2	TRBJ2-1	CASSDPRLAGSTSEQFF	TGCGCCAGCAGTGACCCGAGACTAGCGGGGTCTACAAGTGAGCAGTTCTTC
.	TRBV28	.	TRBJ2-2	CASLPGDTGELFF	TGTGCCAGCCTTCCGGGAGACACCGGGGAGCTGTTTTTT
.	TRBV30	.	TRBJ1-3	CAWTGVGNTIYF	TGTGCCTGGACAGGGGTCGGGAACACCATATATTTT
.	TRBV6-5	TRBD2	TRBJ2-7	CASRRTSGDSYEQYF	TGTGCCAGCAGAAGGACTAGCGGGGACTCCTACGAGCAGTACTTC
.	TRBV13	.	TRBJ1-2	CASSNRVYGYTF	TGTGCCAGCAGCAACAGGGTCTACGGCTACACCTTC
.	TRBV12-3/TRBV12-4	.	TRBJ2-3	CASSSRDSKLQYF	TGTGCCAGCAGTTCGCGGGACAGTAAGCTGCAGTATTTT
.	TRBV5-6	.	TRBJ1-4	CASSLAMGHRLFF	TGTGCCAGCAGCTTGGCTATGGGGCATCGACTGTTTTTT
.	TRBV30	.	TRBJ2-3	CAWSVVSLRDTQYF	TGTGCCTGGAGTGTAGTGTCCCTCCGGGATACGCAGTATTTT
.	TRBV12-3/TRBV12-4	TRBD1	TRBJ1-5	CASSVRGNQPQHF	TGTGCCAGCAGTGTCAGGGGGAATCAGCCCCAGCATTTT
.	TRBV28	.	TRBJ1-5	CASRQRTVNQPQHF	TGTGCCAGCAGGCAACGGACAGTTAATCAGCCCCAGCATTTT
.	TRBV4-1	TRBD2	TRBJ2-7	CASSQAGGGPYEQYF	TGCGCCAGCAGCCAAGCCGGCGGGGGACCCTACGAGCAGTACTTC
.	TRBV4-1	.	TRBJ1-3	CASSQAGPYSGNTIYF	TGCGCCAGCAGCCAAGCAGGGCCCTACTCTGGAAACACCATATATTTT
.	TRBV27	.	TRBJ1-2	CASSLTGVADYGYTF	TGTGCCAGCAGTTTAACCGGGGTCGCGGACTATGGCTACACCTTC
once	TRBV9	TRBD2	TRBJ2-1	CASSVGLTNNNEQFF	TGTGCCAGCAGCGTGGGACTAACAAATAACAATGAGCAGTTCTTC
.	TRBV30	.	TRBJ1-6	CAWQGSYNSPLHF	TGTGCCTGGCAGGGATCCTATAATTCACCCCTCCACTTT
.	TRBV5-1	.	TRBJ2-5	CASSFGTQETQYF	TGCGCCAGCAGCTTCGGGACACAAGAGACCCAGTACTTC
.	TRBV9	.	TRBJ2-7	CASSVEAGALEQYF	TGTGCCAGCAGCGTAGAGGCAGGGGCTCTCGAGCAGTACTTC
.	TRBV6-6	TRBD1	TRBJ2-3	CASSRWTGGTLSTDTQYF	TGTGCCAGCAGTCGATGGACAGGGGGGACCCTCAGCACAGATACGCAGTATTTT
.	TRBV11-2	.	TRBJ1-1	CASSLVGGYEAFF	TGTGCCAGCAGCTTAGTCGGTGGTTATGAAGCTTTCTTT
.	TRBV5-4	TRBD2	TRBJ2-5	CASRAGTSGEGETQYF	TGTGCCAGCAGGGCCGGGACTAGCGGGGAGGGGGAGACCCAGTACTTC
.	TRBV11-2	TRBD1	TRBJ1-2	CASSIPGTEYGYTF	TGTGCCAGCAGTATTCCCGGGACAGAATATGGCTACACCTTC